This TCR beta chain emerged from a study of T cell changes during pregnancy in multiple sclerosis. Some clones are missing from TCRdb's copy, which holds only in-frame ones; the method was immunoSEQ multiplex PCR. The sample includes roughly 30,000 clones, roughly 89% seen only once; the top ten take over 4.5%. J lost 4 bases, V lost 4 bases, and 9 bases had no gene match. The CDR3 is 16 residues long. CDR1 and CDR2 from the germline V gene are SGHVT and SQSDAQ. The input for sequencing was CD8+ T cells from peripheral blood mononuclear cells, taken in the first trimester of pregnancy. The rearrangement uses TRBV7-4 and TRBJ1-1, with 10 positions matching TRBD1. This clonotype was obtained from a female donor with multiple sclerosis, enrolled in a pregnancy study. CDR3 nucleotide sequence: TGTGCCAGCAGCTACCCCGCGGGACAGGGGCCCACTGAAGCTTTCTTT. Translated: CASSYPAGQGPTEAFF.